This is a list of T cell receptor beta chains from one sample in a study of shared clonotypes between healthy human individuals. Assay: immunoSEQ multiplex PCR; the TCRdb copy retains only in-frame clones and omits some. The profile shows some 1 million clones, roughly 80% of them singletons. The sample comprised memory CD4+ T cells sorted from blood. Every receptor here comes from a man aged 18 to 30 in good health. Each CDR3 is given with its conserved first and last residue. A D gene is named only where the DNA matches it firmly. Size tells how often a clone was seen (once, few, many) or the class of an expanded clone, and some rows leave it out.

TRBV7-8	NA	TRBJ1-6	NA	TGTGCCAGCAGCTTGAACCAGATTTCCTATAATTCACCCCTCCACTTT	CASSLNQISYNSPLHF
TRBV11-3	NA	TRBJ2-7	NA	TGTGCCAGCAGCCTCTCAAGCTCCTACGAGCAGTACTTC	CASSLSSSYEQYF
TRBV7-7	NA	TRBJ2-5	NA	TGTGCTAGCAGCCTCGGTGTATCAAAAGAGACCCAGTACTTC	CASSLGVSKETQYF
TRBV6-1	NA	TRBJ2-5	NA	TGTGCCAGCAGTATCAGGGAAGAGACCCAGTACTTC	CASSIREETQYF
TRBV6-1	few	TRBJ2-3	NA	TGTGCCAGCAGAGTTAGCGGAGCCCCCACAGATACGCAGTATTTT	CASRVSGAPTDTQYF
TRBV28	NA	TRBJ1-6	NA	TGTGCCAGCCATCTGACGGAGGCGGGTCAGTCACCCCTCCACTTT	CASHLTEAGQSPLHF
TRBV18	NA	TRBJ1-5	TRBD1	TGTGCCAGCTCACTAGCAGGACAGGGGCTTCAGCCCCAGCATTTT	CASSLAGQGLQPQHF
TRBV4-2	NA	TRBJ1-6	NA	TGTGCCAGCAGCCAAGAGACAGTCTATTCACCCCTCCACTTT	CASSQETVYSPLHF
TRBV30	once	TRBJ2-7	NA	TGTGCCTGGGGGCAGTCCTACGAGCAGTACTTC	CAWGQSYEQYF
TRBV5-6	NA	TRBJ2-1	NA	TGTGCCAGCAGCTTAGGACAGAGCTCCTACAATGAGCAGTTCTTC	CASSLGQSSYNEQFF
TRBV6-5	NA	TRBJ2-7	NA	TGTGCCAGCGGACGGGGGGAGCAGTACTTC	CASGRGEQYF
TRBV7-2	NA	TRBJ2-1	NA	TGTGCCAGCAGAGAGGCGTCGAGCAATGAGCAGTTCTTC	CASREASSNEQFF
TRBV9	NA	TRBJ2-6	NA	TGTGCCAGCGCCGCCCCCTCTGGGGCCAACGTCCTGACTTTC	CASAAPSGANVLTF
TRBV9	NA	TRBJ2-5	TRBD2	TGTGCCAGCAGCTCCGGTAGCGGGGGGGCCGGGGAGACCCAGTACTTC	CASSSGSGGAGETQYF
TRBV2	NA	TRBJ2-4	TRBD2	TGTGCCAGCCATCCGAGCGGGGATCTATCCAAAAACATTCAGTACTTC	CASHPSGDLSKNIQYF
TRBV2	NA	TRBJ1-5	TRBD1	TGTGCCAGCAGTGAATATTCCAGGGGGTTTCAGCCCCAGCATTTT	CASSEYSRGFQPQHF
TRBV5-1	NA	TRBJ1-1	NA	TGCGCCAGCAGCTTGAGTTCCCGCGGAAGAACAACTGAAGCTTTCTTT	CASSLSSRGRTTEAFF
TRBV11-3	NA	TRBJ2-2	TRBD1	TGTGCCAGCAGTCGAAGACAGGGGGTAGGGACCGGGGAGCTGTTTTTT	CASSRRQGVGTGELFF
TRBV5-1	NA	TRBJ2-2	TRBD1	TGCGCCAGCAGCCCCGTGCCAGGGGGATACACCGGGGAGCTGTTTTTT	CASSPVPGGYTGELFF
TRBV7-9	NA	TRBJ2-2	NA	TGTGCCATCAACCGGAGGTCCACCGGGGAGCTGTTTTTT	CAINRRSTGELFF
TRBV7-2	NA	TRBJ2-3	TRBD2	TGTGCCAGCAGCTTCGGACTAGCGGTAGATACGCAGTATTTT	CASSFGLAVDTQYF
TRBV7-9	once	TRBJ2-1	NA	TGTGCCAGCAGCTTATTCAATGAGCAGTTCTTC	CASSLFNEQFF
TRBV30	NA	TRBJ1-2	NA	TGTGCCTGGAGCGGCAGTCTGAACTATGGCTACACCTTC	CAWSGSLNYGYTF
TRBV2	NA	TRBJ2-1	NA	TGTGCCAGCAGTGAAGTGGGAGGGGGTAACAATGAGCAGTTCTTC	CASSEVGGGNNEQFF
TRBV7-7	NA	TRBJ1-5	NA	TGTGCTAGCAGCCTCCCGGAAGAGCCCCAGCATTTT	CASSLPEEPQHF
TRBV7-9	NA	TRBJ2-1	TRBD1	TGTGCCAGCAGCTTAGGGACAGGGTGGAGGGATGAGCAGTTCTTC	CASSLGTGWRDEQFF
TRBV27	NA	TRBJ2-7	TRBD1	TGTGCCAGCAGTTCAGCCGGGACAGGGTCCCACGAGCAGTACTTC	CASSSAGTGSHEQYF
TRBV7-2	NA	TRBJ1-1	TRBD1	TGTGCCAGCAGCTTCCCAGGGGGCACTATTAACACTGAAGCTTTCTTT	CASSFPGGTINTEAFF
TRBV28	few	TRBJ1-4	NA	TGTGCCAGCAGTAATGAAAAACTGTTTTTT	CASSNEKLFF
TRBV18	NA	TRBJ2-7	TRBD1	TGTGCCAGCTCACCAACCGGGACAGGGTACGACGAGCAGTACTTC	CASSPTGTGYDEQYF
TRBV7-2	NA	TRBJ2-4	NA	TGTGCCAGCAGCTTAGCGGCTTTGGCCAAAAACATTCAGTACTTC	CASSLAALAKNIQYF
TRBV2	NA	TRBJ2-2	TRBD1	TGTGCCAGCAGGACCGGGACAGGGGCCGGGGAGCTGTTTTTT	CASRTGTGAGELFF
TRBV19	few	TRBJ2-1	NA	TGTGCCAGTAGTATAACGGTGAGCTCCTACAATGAGCAGTTCTTC	CASSITVSSYNEQFF
TRBV11-2	NA	TRBJ1-5	NA	TGTGCCAGCAGCTTAGAACGCGGTCAGCCCCAGCATTTT	CASSLERGQPQHF
TRBV9	NA	TRBJ2-1	TRBD2	TGTGCCAGCAGCGTAGGACGGACTAGCGGTAATGAGCAGTTCTTC	CASSVGRTSGNEQFF
TRBV9	NA	TRBJ2-4	NA	TGTGCCAGCAACCGAAATGGCAGGGAAAACATTCAGTACTTC	CASNRNGRENIQYF
TRBV6-5	once	TRBJ2-7	TRBD2	TGTGCCAGCAGTGTTAGCGGGAGCCCCTACGAGCAGTACTTC	CASSVSGSPYEQYF
TRBV6-5	NA	TRBJ1-1	NA	TGTGCCAGCAGTTTCGGACCAAACACTGAAGCTTTCTTT	CASSFGPNTEAFF
TRBV28	NA	TRBJ1-2	TRBD1	TGTGCCAGCAGTCTTACCGGGACAGGGTTAGATGGCTACACCTTC	CASSLTGTGLDGYTF
TRBV11-2	many	TRBJ2-1	NA	TGTGCCAGCAGCTTACAAGCGGACTCCTACAATGAGCAGTTCTTC	CASSLQADSYNEQFF
TRBV19	few	TRBJ2-6	NA	TGTGCCTCTACGGCCGTCTCTGGGGCCAACGTCCTGACTTTC	CASTAVSGANVLTF
TRBV18	few	TRBJ1-1	NA	TGTGCCAGCTCATTGGGCGCGGCTGAAGCTTTCTTT	CASSLGAAEAFF